The 12 T cell receptor beta chains reported below all come from one sample, sequenced in a study of tumor-infiltrating lymphocytes in localized non-small cell lung cancer (dated by TCRdb to about 2021). Library preparation used the immunoSEQ multiplex PCR assay. This immuneACCESS table, as held by TCRdb, lists in-frame sequences with V and J called but not all clones. Of the missing ones, under half trace to an unresolved V gene in checked studies; the others have no known cause. Present in this sample are around 6,600 clones, less than 75% of which were seen just once. Clones ranked in the top ten supply roughly an eighth of the sample. The sample consisted of lung tumor tissue. The receptors originated from a human donor with non-small cell lung cancer.

This chain links TRBV28 with TRBJ2-5; no firm D call. The CDR3 length is 15 residues. The germline V and J ends were trimmed by 2 bases and 3 bases, with 13 bases remaining between them. The V gene's germline CDR1 is MDHEN and CDR2 SYDVKM. The CDR3 region has the DNA TGTGCCAGCAGTTTACCACAGATTCGAAAAGAGACCCAGTACTTC. Encoded protein: CASSLPQIRKETQYF.

V gene TRBV18 combines with J gene TRBJ2-3, with 9 positions matching TRBD1. The J segment lost 4 bases and the V segment lost 3 bases, leaving 8 bases of the junction unmatched. Germline CDR1 reads KGHSH; CDR2 reads LQKENI. The CDR3 extends over 16 amino acids. DNA of the CDR3: TGTGCCAGCTCACCCCTCACCGGACAGGGGTCAGATACGCAGTATTTT. Amino acids: CASSPLTGQGSDTQYF.

This chain uses TRBV5-1 with TRBJ2-5, with D tentatively TRBD1 or TRBD2 (5 bases each). Deletions cut 1 base from V and 1 base from J, with 8 bases between. The CDR3 sequence is 14 residues long. CDR1 and CDR2 from the germline V gene are SGHRS and YFSETQ. The CDR3 region is CASSLTGPQETQYF. In DNA form, the CDR3 reads TGCGCCAGCAGCTTGACGGGGCCCCAAGAGACCCAGTACTTC.

The chain is built from TRBV6-1 and TRBJ2-7; weak D call: TRBD1 (5 bases). V was clipped by 1 base and J by 2 bases, with 9 bases between them. Germline CDR1 and CDR2: MNHNS and SASEGT. This CDR3 has 14 amino acids. CDR3 sequence: CASSEVGRAYEQYF. Written as DNA, the CDR3 is TGTGCCAGCAGTGAAGTCGGCAGGGCCTACGAGCAGTACTTC.

This clone is medium-sized (0.01 to 0.1%) within its sample. The V gene is TRBV5-4, the J gene TRBJ1-2, with TRBD1 matching over 10 bases. Germline CDR1 is SGHNT and CDR2 is YYREEE (reference sequence). Trimming cost V 4 bases and J 8 bases; bases outside gene matches: 11. The CDR3 loop spans 15 amino acids. The CDR3 DNA sequence: TGTGCCAGCAGCGGGGGGGACAGGGGAGAGGAGGGCTACACCTTC. Its translation is CASSGGDRGEEGYTF.

This clone came up once. The V call is TRBV9, the J call TRBJ2-2; TRBD2 agrees at 11 bases. The junction had 3 bases not matched to a gene; V was cut back by 2 bases and J by 3 bases. The CDR3 spans 16 residues. The germline V gene has CDR1 SGDLS and CDR2 YYNGEE. The CDR3 loop is CASSVLAGGHTGELFF. The DNA for the CDR3 is TGTGCCAGCAGCGTTCTAGCGGGGGGCCACACCGGGGAGCTGTTTTTT.

The rearrangement uses TRBV7-8 and TRBJ1-2, with D perhaps matching TRBD1 (5 bases). Trimming took 0 bases from V and 7 from J, leaving 12 bases between them. CDR3 size: 14 residues. The V gene's germline CDR1 is SGHVS and CDR2 FQNEAQ. CDR3 DNA sequence: TGTGCCAGCAGCTTAGCATCAGGGTTTGGTGGCTACACCTTC. It yields the protein CASSLASGFGGYTF. The full variable domain, with the rest looked up from reference TRBV7-8 and TRBJ1-2, is GAGVSQSPRYKVAKRGQDVALRCDPISGHVSLFWYQQALGQGPEFLTYFQNEAQLDKSGLPSDRFFAERPEGSVSTLKIQRTQQEDSAVYLCASSLASGFGGYTFGSGTRLTVV.

The chain is built from TRBV5-1 and TRBJ2-3; D remains unclear. The V gene lost 5 bases and the J gene lost 2 bases, with 15 bases spanning the gap. From germline, CDR1 is SGHRS and CDR2 YFSETQ. The CDR3 is 15 amino acids. The CDR3 DNA reads TGCGCCAGCAGGGTTGGATTGCCGATCACAGATACGCAGTATTTT. Protein product: CASRVGLPITDTQYF.

The CDR3 sequence: CAWRGGRAGGTDTQYF. The CDR3, as DNA: TGTGCCTGGAGAGGGGGAAGGGCGGGGGGGACAGATACGCAGTATTTT. The chain links TRBV30 to TRBJ2-3; 9 bases match TRBD2. This CDR3 contains 16 residues. J was trimmed by 3 bases and V by 3 bases; bases with no gene match: 10. Germline-derived CDR1 and CDR2 are GTSNPN and SVGIG (reference sequence).

This rearrangement joins TRBV5-6 to TRBJ1-2; no clear D. Germline-derived CDR1 and CDR2 are SGHDT and YYEEEE. The CDR3 length is 13 residues. V lost 3 bases to trimming and J lost 5 bases, with 11 bases between them. CDR3 in DNA: TGTGCCAGCAGCTCGGACCAGAAATATGGCTACACCTTC. Translation gives CASSSDQKYGYTF.

V is TRBV7-2 and J is TRBJ2-4; either TRBD1 or TRBD2 may supply D (5 bases each). V gave up 2 bases and J gave up 7 bases, with 12 bases separating them. Per the germline V gene, CDR1 is SGHTA and CDR2 is FQGNSA. The CDR3 extends over 14 amino acids. The CDR3 is CASSLRGAGNIQYF. CDR3 sequence (DNA): TGTGCCAGCAGCTTACGAGGGGCGGGTAACATTCAGTACTTC.

V gene TRBV7-2 combines with J gene TRBJ1-5, with a tentative D call TRBD1 (5 bases). The V end lost 5 bases, the J end lost 2 bases, and 7 bases lay between the germline ends. The CDR3 has 13 residues. The germline CDR1 and CDR2 sequences are SGHTA and FQGNSA. The CDR3 coding sequence is TGTGCCAGCAGCCAACAGGGCAATCAGCCCCAGCATTTT. Translation: CASSQQGNQPQHF.